The 7 T cell receptor beta chains below were found in one sample sequenced in a study of T cells after yellow fever vaccination. TCRdb called the 5' RACE reads again in MiXCR, with one record for every CDR3 protein. Seen here are hundreds of thousands of distinct CDR3 sequences, 15% to 20% observed once, and the top ten hold 14%. This sample comprised PBMCs, obtained 15 days after the yellow fever booster vaccination. The receptors were sampled from a man aged 25 to 40 who received the YFV17D yellow fever vaccine.

This clonotype was seen a few times. J is TRBJ2-1 and V is TRBV13; no firm D call. The CDR3 covers 16 residues. V lost 5 bases and J lost 10, with 24 bases in between. Germline assignment: CDR1 PRHDT and CDR2 FYEKMQ (reference sequence). CDR3 nucleotides: TGTGCCAGCAGCCCGCCTGGGATCAATCTCCGGAAGGAGCAGTTCTTC. Translated: CASSPPGINLRKEQFF.

This clonotype was seen a few times. V and J are TRBV11-1 and TRBJ2-2, with D perhaps matching TRBD1 (6 bases). This CDR3 comprises 19 residues. Deletions cut 5 bases from V and 0 bases from J, with 22 bases between. In germline, CDR1 is SGHAT, CDR2 FQDESV (reference sequence). CDR3 nucleotide sequence: TGTGCCAGCAGCGACCCTGGACAGCCGTTCCTATCGAACACCGGGGAGCTGTTTTTT. This translates into CASSDPGQPFLSNTGELFF.

This clonotype has only a few counts. The chain employs TRBV4-3 and TRBJ2-1; D remains unclear. Germline values: CDR1 LGHNA, CDR2 YSLEER. Trimming shortened V by 1 base and J by 3 bases, and 7 bases separated the two germline ends. The length of the CDR3 is 14 residues. The CDR3: CASSQGLLYNEQFF. The CDR3 bases are TGCGCCAGCAGCCAAGGTTTACTCTACAATGAGCAGTTCTTC.

The chain joins TRBV6-5 to TRBJ2-3; TRBD1 matches at 8 bases. Per the germline V gene, CDR1 is MNHEY and CDR2 is SVGAGI. The CDR3 sequence is 16 residues long. J was trimmed by 5 bases and V by 2 bases; bases with no gene match: 9. The CDR3 nucleotides are TGTGCCAGCAGTTACGGGAACAGGGGGTTGGGAGATACGCAGTATTTT. Its protein product is CASSYGNRGLGDTQYF.

This clonotype was counted only a few times. This chain connects TRBV7-3 to TRBJ1-1, with a possible D match to TRBD1 (5 bases). Trimming stripped 1 base from V and 4 bases from J, with 10 bases between. The CDR3 runs 14 residues. Germline CDR1 reads SGHTA; CDR2 reads FQGTGA. The CDR3 spells CASSLMGGGTEAFF. The CDR3 nucleotides read TGTGCCAGCAGCTTAATGGGGGGAGGCACTGAAGCTTTCTTT.

The V and J genes are TRBV6-1 and TRBJ2-7, with D tentatively TRBD1 or TRBD2 (5 bases each). This CDR3 comprises 13 residues. The germline gives CDR1 MNHNS, CDR2 SASEGT. V lost 5 bases and J 7 bases, leaving 15 bases between the germline ends. The CDR3 sequence is CASSSGLWGEQYF. CDR3 DNA: TGTGCCAGCAGTAGCGGCCTCTGGGGGGAGCAGTACTTC.

This rearrangement joins TRBV20-1 to TRBJ2-7; D ambiguous. Trimming removed 2 bases at V and 4 bases at J, with 15 bases between. From germline, CDR1 is DFQATT and CDR2 SNEGSKA (reference sequence). This CDR3 has 14 residues. The CDR3 loop is CSARFTARTYEQYF. CDR3 coding DNA: TGCAGTGCTAGATTCACAGCTAGGACGTACGAGCAGTACTTC.